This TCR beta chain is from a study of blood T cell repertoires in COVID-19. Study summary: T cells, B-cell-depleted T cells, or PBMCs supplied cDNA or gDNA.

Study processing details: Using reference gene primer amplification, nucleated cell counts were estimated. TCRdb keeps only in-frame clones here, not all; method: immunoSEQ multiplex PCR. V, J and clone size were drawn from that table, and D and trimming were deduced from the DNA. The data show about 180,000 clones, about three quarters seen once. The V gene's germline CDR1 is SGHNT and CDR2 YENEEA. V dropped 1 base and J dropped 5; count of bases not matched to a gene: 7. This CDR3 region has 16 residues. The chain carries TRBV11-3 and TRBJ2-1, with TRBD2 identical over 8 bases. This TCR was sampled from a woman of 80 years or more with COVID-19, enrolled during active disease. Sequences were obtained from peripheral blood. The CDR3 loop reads CASSLGVGRANNEQFF. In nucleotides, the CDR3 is TGTGCCAGCAGCTTAGGGGTCGGGAGGGCCAACAATGAGCAGTTCTTC.